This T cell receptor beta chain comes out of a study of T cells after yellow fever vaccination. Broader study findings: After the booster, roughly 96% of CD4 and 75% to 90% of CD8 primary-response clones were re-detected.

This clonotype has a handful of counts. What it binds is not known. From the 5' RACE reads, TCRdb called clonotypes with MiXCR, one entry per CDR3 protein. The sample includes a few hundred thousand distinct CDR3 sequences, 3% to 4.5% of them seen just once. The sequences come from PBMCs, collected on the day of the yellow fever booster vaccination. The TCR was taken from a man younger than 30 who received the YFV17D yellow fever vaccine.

DNA for the CDR3: TGCGCCAGCAGCTTACAACCCTTCCCGGGACTCCGAGGCATGAACACTGAAGCTTTCTTT. Its translation: CASSLQPFPGLRGMNTEAFF. This chain connects TRBV5-1 to TRBJ1-1; a weak D match, TRBD1 (5 bases). V was pared by 2 bases and J by 0 bases, with 26 bases between. Germline loops: CDR1 SGHRS, CDR2 YFSETQ. The CDR3 consists of 20 residues. The full variable domain, in which reference TRBV5-1 and TRBJ1-1 provide the parts outside the CDR3, is KAGVTQTPRYLIKTRGQQVTLSCSPISGHRSVSWYQQTPGQGLQFLFEYFSETQRNKGNFPGRFSGRQFSNSRSEMNVSTLELGDSALYLCASSLQPFPGLRGMNTEAFFGQGTRLTVV.